This T cell receptor (beta chain) emerged from a study of blood T cell repertoires in COVID-19. Study-level information: Acute and convalescent COVID-19 specimens originated in the United States, Italy and Spain. The cDNA or gDNA used as material had been derived from T cells, B-cell-depleted T cells, or PBMCs.

Trimming took 2 bases from V and 7 from J; bases not matched to a gene: 8. This CDR3 has 15 residues. Germline loops: CDR1 GTSNPN, CDR2 SVGIG (reference sequence). Using immunoSEQ multiplex PCR, the repertoire was profiled, and TCRdb retains in-frame clones only, with some absent. The sample consists of fewer than 250,000 clones, about 91% of them appearing once. Specimen: peripheral blood. The receptor was derived from a man younger than 40 with acute or convalescent COVID-19. This chain joins TRBV30 and TRBJ1-5, with 10 bases that match TRBD1. The CDR3 DNA reads as TGTGCCTGGAGTCCCGGGACAGGGGCTGGCCAGCCCCAGCATTTT. Its translation: CAWSPGTGAGQPQHF.